This is a list of T cell receptor beta chains from one sample in a study of T cell repertoires in cytomegalovirus infection. TCRdb recomputed calls from the reads with MiXCR, one row per CDR3 protein. The top ten hold under 3.5% of the sample, which has fewer than 200,000 distinct CDR3 sequences, approximately 20% seen once. Sequences were obtained from PBMCs. These receptors were taken from a human donor in good health (CMV status not recorded). Some clones in this sample may be carry-over from other donors' samples. The CDR3 runs from the conserved cysteine through the conserved F or W. D genes are given only for firm matches. A row's size may be missing; if present it is once, few, many or a size class.

NA,TRBV6-6,NA,CASGRSAYEQYF
many,TRBV20-1,TRBD2,CSASPPSGRDNEQFF
NA,TRBV10-3,NA,CAISESDSNQPQHF
NA,TRBV29-1,TRBD1,CSSGDRGRETQYF
NA,TRBV7-6,NA,CASSLLGRRELFF
few,TRBV14,TRBD2,CASSQGGLAIHEQYF
NA,TRBV5-1,NA,CASSADRWGEQFF
many,TRBV7-8,NA,CASSSRVGAGWTQYF
few,TRBV12-3/TRBV12-4,NA,CASSFQQGTEAFF
NA,TRBV6-1,NA,CASSNMVGDKNQPQHF
NA,TRBV6-2/TRBV6-3,NA,CASSSPTATREEQYF
NA,TRBV7-8,NA,CASGRQGWNTGELFF
many,TRBV7-2,TRBD1,CASSKTGSSYEQYF
NA,TRBV12-3/TRBV12-4,NA,CASSFGAQPQHF
NA,TRBV30,NA,CAWSRGGNSEKLFF
few,TRBV7-3,TRBD1,CASSSTGAGYTF
NA,TRBV27,NA,CASSLSRSGSSYNEQFF
few,TRBV5-6,TRBD1,CASSFRQGRTQPQHF
many,TRBV7-2,TRBD1,CASSLSLGTGRTGELFF
many,TRBV7-8,TRBD2,CASSLAPGLAGVEWETQYF
many,TRBV25-1,NA,CASSDPRDSLGAFF
few,TRBV6-2/TRBV6-3,NA,CASSESEKLFF
NA,TRBV20-1,NA,CSARLPRYEQFF
NA,TRBV24-1,NA,CATGPRLVSNTGELFF